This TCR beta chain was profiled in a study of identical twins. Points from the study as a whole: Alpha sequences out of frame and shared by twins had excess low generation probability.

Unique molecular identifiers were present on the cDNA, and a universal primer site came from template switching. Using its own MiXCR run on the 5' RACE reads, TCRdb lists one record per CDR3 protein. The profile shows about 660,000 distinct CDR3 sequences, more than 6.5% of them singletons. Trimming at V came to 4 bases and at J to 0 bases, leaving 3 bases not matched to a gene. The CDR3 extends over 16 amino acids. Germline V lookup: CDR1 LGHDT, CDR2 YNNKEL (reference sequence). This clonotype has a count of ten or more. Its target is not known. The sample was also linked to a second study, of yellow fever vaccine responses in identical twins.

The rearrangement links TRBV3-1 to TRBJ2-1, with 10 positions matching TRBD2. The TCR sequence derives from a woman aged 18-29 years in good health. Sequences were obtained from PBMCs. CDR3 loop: CASSRSGGSSYNEQFF. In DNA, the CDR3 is TGTGCCAGCAGCCGTAGCGGGGGGAGCTCCTACAATGAGCAGTTCTTC.